This T cell receptor (beta chain) was sequenced in a study of beta chain features in type 1 diabetes (dated by TCRdb to between 2018 and 2020). Study-level background: Mean age, gender distribution, total cell number and subset yield did not differ between patients and healthy donors. A total of around 110,000,000 sorted cells were examined across all samples, and RNA yield correlated strongly with the number of cells per subset. The study compared the TCRB repertoires of sorted circulating CD4+ T cell subsets in recently diagnosed type 1 diabetes patients with those in matched healthy donors. Naive and central memory subsets were obtained from all 30 or so donors, but regulatory and stem cell-like memory subsets were isolated from only 8 patients and about 8 healthy donors.

Results the study describes overall, beyond this receptor: Naive, central memory and regulatory TCRB repertoires appeared to be more alike among patients than among healthy donors. Because cDNA was sequenced instead of genomic DNA, activated cells with high expression could be over-represented, although the groups did not differ in activation or CD3 levels. HLA sub-analyses involved small numbers of individuals, so any influence of HLA type on TCRB rearrangement remained unresolved. Patients with type 1 diabetes made fewer insertions and deleted more nucleotides at VDJ recombination sites, implying thymic rearrangement abnormalities. A moderate but significant shortening of TCRB CDR3 length was observed in type 1 diabetes patients in all four CD4+ subsets. PCR might favor shorter templates, but patient and control samples were amplified and corrected together, so any skew would affect both groups equally.

This clone was counted between two and nine times. What this receptor recognizes is not known. Base quality data are lacking; no much larger clone is found one base away. Each donor gave one peripheral blood draw, approximately 100 mL on average, collected into heparinised tubes. A BD FACSAria II was used to sort naive, central memory, regulatory and stem cell-like memory CD4+ T cells with a panel that included CD45RO, CCR7, CD25, CD127, CD95 and CD27. Every sorted population had a purity above 98%. PBMCs were isolated immediately by Lymphoprep density gradient centrifugation and stained directly without culture. So that batch effects would be minimized, each experiment stained and sorted samples in pairs, pairing one healthy donor with one patient. The entire isolated RNA was reverse transcribed using the High Capacity cDNA Reverse Transcription Kit, and thus expressed TCRB transcripts were sequenced. Deep immunoSEQ sequencing was performed on naive, central memory and regulatory T cell samples, with an average of roughly 3.3 million total reads per sample. Sorted cells were lysed in RLT buffer, and RNA was extracted using DNase-treated RNeasy Micro or Mini kits according to cell number. To prevent cross-contamination, every cell subset was processed on its own, while patient and healthy donor samples were processed together. The immunoSEQ multiplex PCR was used to amplify TCRB sequences from cDNA, generating 87-bp fragments that spanned the CDR3 region. Sequencing of the amplicons was performed on the Illumina HiSeq platform. The original methods were these. Synthetic template baselines were used to correct PCR bias computationally, reads within Hamming distance 2 were collapsed together, and singletons that could not be merged were discarded. Reads were aligned against IMGT so that V, D and J genes, CDR3 length and insertions or deletions at six rearrangement sites could be assigned. Clonotype counts were normalized to sorted cell number within each subset before computing true diversity and Gini coefficients with the tcR R package. Repertoire sharing was quantified using the overlap coefficient calculated on TCRB nucleotide sequences. Drawn from immuneACCESS, this table holds only the in-frame rearrangements with V and J called that TCRdb kept. Clones are partly lost; checked studies trace under half to an unresolved V gene and leave the rest unexplained. For V, J and clone size, that table is used; D and trimming come from the DNA. The sample table holds around 290,000 clones, of which around 7.3% were seen once. More than 0.9% of the sample belongs to the ten largest clones.

The TCR originated in a woman aged 18-29 years in good health. Material: central memory CD4+ T cells from blood.

The DNA sequence is as follows: TGTGCCAGCAGCTCAGCGGGAGATACGCAGTATTTT. Translated, it reads CASSSAGDTQYF. Recombination linked TRBV7-2 to TRBJ2-3; the D region possibly corresponds to TRBD2 (6 bases align). V is reduced by 4 bases and J by 5 bases, leaving a spacing of 7 bases between them. The germline V gene provides CDR1 SGHTA and CDR2 FQGNSA. Counted from cysteine to phenylalanine, this CDR3 has 12 amino acids. CDR3 DNA only is kept here, 36 bases in frame from base 1.